These T cell receptor beta chains were read from a single sample in a study of T-cell reconstitution after alpha-beta-depleted transplantation in children. TCRdb called the PCR reads again in MiXCR, with one record for every CDR3 protein. The table lists hundreds of thousands of distinct CDR3 sequences, roughly 17% of them singletons. The sequenced sample was PBMCs from the stem cell graft donor, obtained from the stem cell graft. The source of these receptors is a human donor who donated a stem cell graft to a child with acute myeloid leukemia. Each CDR3 is given with its conserved first and last residue. The order of the fields is clone size, V gene, D gene, J gene, CDR3 DNA, CDR3 protein. A D gene is named only where the DNA matches it firmly. Some rows have no size entry. The others give once, few or many, or a class for an expanded clone.

few,TRBV6-1,.,TRBJ2-7,TGTGCCAGCAGTGGGCGGCAGCTTTTATCCTACGAGCAGTACTTC,CASSGRQLLSYEQYF
.,TRBV5-1,TRBD1,TRBJ1-6,TGCGCCAGCAGCCCGGATTGGGGGGACAGGGGGAATTCACCCCTCCACTTT,CASSPDWGDRGNSPLHF
many,TRBV29-1,.,TRBJ2-5,TGCAGCGTTTTGGGGTTGCAGGAGACCCAGTACTTC,CSVLGLQETQYF
.,TRBV6-1,TRBD1,TRBJ2-4,TGTGCCAGCAGCAAGGACAGGGGCGGAAACATTCAGTACTTC,CASSKDRGGNIQYF
many,TRBV20-1,TRBD2,TRBJ2-3,TGCAGTGCTAGCGCTCCGGGACTAGCCGCAGATACGCAGTATTTT,CSASAPGLAADTQYF
many,TRBV27,TRBD1,TRBJ1-1,TGTGCCAGCAGTCTGACAGGGAGGGTGGGTACTGAAGCTTTCTTT,CASSLTGRVGTEAFF
.,TRBV7-3,.,TRBJ1-6,TGTGCCAGCAGCTTAAGAGGGGTGAATTCACCCCTCCACTTT,CASSLRGVNSPLHF
few,TRBV4-2,.,TRBJ2-6,TGTGCCAGCAGCCAAATGGGCGCTGGGGCCAACGTCCTGACTTTC,CASSQMGAGANVLTF
many,TRBV7-9,.,TRBJ2-3,TGTGCCAGCAGCTACCCAATCGGCCTAGTAACAGATACGCAGTATTTT,CASSYPIGLVTDTQYF
few,TRBV11-2,TRBD2,TRBJ2-1,TGTGCCAGCAGCTTCCCCCAATTAGCGGGGGCCGCCACCTACAATGAGCAGTTCTTC,CASSFPQLAGAATYNEQFF
few,TRBV20-1,TRBD1,TRBJ1-3,TGCAGTGCCGCAAGACAGGGCTCGGGAAACACCATATATTTT,CSAARQGSGNTIYF
.,TRBV7-2,.,TRBJ2-5,TGTGCCAGCAGCTTAGTGGGGGGCTGGGAGACCCAGTACTTC,CASSLVGGWETQYF
many,TRBV20-1,.,TRBJ2-3,TGCAGTGCTCCCCATCCCCCCGGGCAGTATTTT,CSAPHPPGQYF
.,TRBV5-1,TRBD1,TRBJ1-1,TGCGCCAGCAGTTCTACAGGGGTTCCAGAATGGGACACTGAAGCTTTCTTT,CASSSTGVPEWDTEAFF
many,TRBV12-3/TRBV12-4,TRBD2,TRBJ2-7,TGTGCCAGCAGTCCCCCGGGGGGGCGATACGAGCAGTACTTC,CASSPPGGRYEQYF
few,TRBV5-1,.,TRBJ1-5,TGCGCCAGCAGCCTCGGACCGGCGGGGAGCAATCAGCCCCAGCATTTT,CASSLGPAGSNQPQHF
few,TRBV6-2/TRBV6-3,.,TRBJ1-1,TGTGCCAGCAGTTACAGGGTCAGGGACTCTGAAGCTTTCTTT,CASSYRVRDSEAFF
.,TRBV12-3/TRBV12-4,.,TRBJ1-5,TGTGCCAGCAGTTTCCACATCGGTGTAGGGCCCAATCAGCCCCAGCATTTT,CASSFHIGVGPNQPQHF
.,TRBV6-2/TRBV6-3,.,TRBJ2-2,TGTGCCAGCAGAACGCTGGGGACGAACACCGGGGAGCTGTTTTTT,CASRTLGTNTGELFF
many,TRBV6-5,.,TRBJ2-6,TGTGCCAGCAGTTACTCGGCACTGGGGGCCAACGTCCTGACTTTC,CASSYSALGANVLTF
many,TRBV29-1,.,TRBJ2-1,TGCAGCGTTGAAGATGTGGCAGACCTAGCGTCCTACAATGAGCAGTTCTTC,CSVEDVADLASYNEQFF
many,TRBV27,.,TRBJ2-1,TGTGCCAGCAGTTCGACAGAGAGCTCCTACAATGAGCAGTTCTTC,CASSSTESSYNEQFF
many,TRBV10-1,.,TRBJ1-6,TGCGCCAGCAGTGAAGAAGGGCTTTATTCACCCCTCCACTTT,CASSEEGLYSPLHF
many,TRBV5-6,.,TRBJ1-5,TGTGCCAGCACTGCCCGTGGACAGAGCAATCAGCCCCAGCATTTT,CASTARGQSNQPQHF
.,TRBV7-3,.,TRBJ2-2,TGTGCCAGCGGCGACTCGGGGAACACCGGGGAGCTGTTTTTT,CASGDSGNTGELFF
many,TRBV12-3/TRBV12-4,.,TRBJ1-2,TGTGCCAGCAGTCCCGGCTCGGGAGGAAAGGATGGCTACACCTTC,CASSPGSGGKDGYTF
many,TRBV4-2,.,TRBJ2-1,TGTGCCAGCAGCCCGCAGGGGAGCAATGAGCAGTTCTTC,CASSPQGSNEQFF